The 24 T cell receptor beta chains given below trace back to one sample, sequenced in a study of regulatory T cells in long-lasting Graves disease. Arm-PCR of CDR3 regions and iRepertoire HTBI primers were the basis on which TCR beta libraries were built. TCRdb independently ran MiXCR on the multiplex PCR reads; one entry per CDR3 protein. This table holds around 500,000 distinct CDR3 sequences, around 20% found once. The time point denotes: persistent/refractory GD, antithyroid drugs over 5 years with positive TRAb. The authors made the TCR library using RNA they extracted from PBMCs. This material consisted of peripheral blood mononuclear cells (PBMCs), taken when the disease was refractory, from a patient treated with antithyroid drugs. The receptors stem from a female donor with Graves disease.

This clonotype appeared many times. The chain links TRBV20-1 to TRBJ1-5; 9 nucleotides agree with TRBD1. The CDR3 runs to 13 residues. Unmatched junction bases numbered 3, after V lost 6 bases and J lost 3 bases. CDR1 and CDR2 (germline): DFQATT, SNEGSKA (reference sequence). The CDR3 DNA reads TGCAGTGCCACAGGGGGCGACAATCAGCCCCAGCATTTT. Translated: CSATGGDNQPQHF.

This clonotype was counted only a few times. The rearrangement joins TRBV30 to TRBJ2-1; D gene unclear. In germline, CDR1 is GTSNPN, CDR2 SVGIG (reference sequence). V was cut by 6 bases and J by 9 bases, with 9 bases left in between. CDR3 length: 10 amino acids. The CDR3 nucleotides are TGTGCCTGTGATGGAGTTGAGCAGTTCTTC. Residues: CACDGVEQFF.

In the case of this clonotype: Its ends do not fully match the called genes, so a read error is possible. This chain connects TRBV7-3 to TRBJ2-7; D uncertain. Germline CDR1 is SGHTA and CDR2 is FQGTGA. The CDR3 runs 13 residues. CDR3 coding DNA: TGTGCCAGCAGCCCATTCGACTCCCACGAGCAGTACTTC. This translates into CASSPFDSHEQYF.

The chain has TRBV24-1 and TRBJ2-2; no reliable D call. Trimming took 0 bases from V and 6 from J, leaving 7 bases between them. Germline CDR1 is KGHDR and CDR2 is SFDVKD. This CDR3 has 14 amino acids. The CDR3 DNA is TGTGCCACCAGTGATTTGAACCCTCCCGGGGAGCTGTTTTTT. Residues: CATSDLNPPGELFF.

This clonotype was counted between two and nine times. This rearrangement joins TRBV18 to TRBJ1-3; D is unresolved. Trimming pared 2 bases from V and 0 bases from J, leaving 5 bases between. The germline V gene encodes CDR1 KGHSH and CDR2 LQKENI. The CDR3 spans 14 residues. The CDR3 reads CASSPSVSGNTIYF. The CDR3 nucleotides read TGTGCCAGCTCACCATCCGTCTCTGGAAACACCATATATTTT. The full variable domain, rest sourced from reference TRBV18 and TRBJ1-3, is NAGVMQNPRHLVRRRGQEARLRCSPMKGHSHVYWYRQLPEEGLKFMVYLQKENIIDESGMPKERFSAEFPKEGPSILRIQQVVRGDSAAYFCASSPSVSGNTIYFGEGSWLTVV.

With regard to this clonotype: It may be a read error: a sequence one base away is much more abundant. The chain links TRBV5-4 to TRBJ1-2, with TRBD1 matching 7 bases. The CDR3 covers 16 residues. Looked up from germline, CDR1 is SGHNT and CDR2 is YYREEE (reference sequence). This CDR3 reads CASSLVWDSGSYGYAF. The CDR3 DNA is TGTGCCAGCAGCTTGGTCTGGGACAGCGGTTCCTATGGCTACGCCTTC.

The rearrangement uses TRBV12-3 or TRBV12-4 and TRBJ2-2, with a possible D match to TRBD2 (6 bases). The CDR3 has 14 residues. With 3 bases removed from V and 7 bases from J, the gap between germline ends came to 12 bases. The CDR3 DNA reads as TGTGCCAGCAGTTTCCGGGAGAAGGGCGGGGAGCTGTTTTTT. Translating it yields CASSFREKGGELFF.

This clonotype has just a few counts. The chain couples TRBV7-8 to TRBJ1-3; 8 bases are a match to TRBD1. The germline V gene encodes CDR1 SGHVS and CDR2 FQNEAQ. The CDR3 contains 16 residues. J was trimmed by 2 bases and V by 6 bases; bases with no gene match: 9. The CDR3 spells CASSNTRTGTGNTIYF. CDR3 DNA sequence: TGTGCCAGCAGTAATACCCGGACAGGGACTGGAAACACCATATATTTT.

The rearrangement joins TRBV5-1 to TRBJ1-6, with D possibly matching TRBD1 (6 bases). V was trimmed by 0 bases and J by 7 bases, leaving 8 bases between them. From germline, CDR1 is SGHRS and CDR2 YFSETQ. The CDR3 totals 14 residues. CDR3 sequence: CASSLDGGNSPLHF. For the CDR3, the DNA is TGCGCCAGCAGCTTGGATGGGGGCAATTCACCCCTCCACTTT.

V gene TRBV7-9 combines with J gene TRBJ2-1, with 11 bases identical to TRBD2. Germline CDR1 and CDR2: SEHNR and FQNEAQ (reference sequence). V shed 9 bases, J shed 4 bases, and the junction held 5 bases outside the gene matches. The CDR3 runs to 14 residues. Written as DNA, the CDR3 is TGTGCCAGTCTAGCGGGAGGCCTTTACAATGAGCAGTTCTTC. The encoded protein is CASLAGGLYNEQFF.

This chain joins TRBV7-3 and TRBJ1-4; tentative D call: TRBD1 (5 bases). CDR1 SGHTA and CDR2 FQGTGA come from the germline V gene. V gave up 4 bases and J gave up 3 bases, with 15 bases separating them. This CDR3 comprises 16 residues. The DNA of the CDR3 is TGTGCCAGCAGCTCGTGGATAGGAGGGGCTAATGAAAAACTGTTTTTT. It translates to CASSSWIGGANEKLFF.

The CDR3 sequence: CASSPHSGAGGTDTQYF. The CDR3 coding sequence is TGTGCCAGCAGCCCTCATAGCGGGGCGGGGGGCACAGATACGCAGTATTTT. The J gene is TRBJ2-3, the V gene TRBV9; TRBD2 agrees at 8 bases. This CDR3 is built from 17 residues. Losses at the gene ends were 4 bases for V and 1 base for J; bases not matched to a gene: 11. Germline CDR1 SGDLS, CDR2 YYNGEE.

This chain connects TRBV20-1 to TRBJ2-5; D is uncertain. This CDR3 contains 15 residues. The V gene lost 1 base and the J gene lost 1 base, with 13 bases spanning the gap. Germline V CDR1 and CDR2: DFQATT, SNEGSKA (reference sequence). CDR3 nucleotides: TGCAGTGCTAGAGGTGGAGCAGACCCCCAAGAGACCCAGTACTTC. This translates into CSARGGADPQETQYF.

This clonotype was detected many times. The V and J genes are TRBV7-9 and TRBJ1-2; no definite D call. With 4 bases removed from V and 4 bases from J, the gap between germline ends came to 16 bases. CDR1 and CDR2 (germline): SEHNR, FQNEAQ (reference sequence). This CDR3 region has 15 residues. The CDR3: CASSSTASTAYGYTF. CDR3 nucleotides: TGTGCCAGCAGCTCTACAGCCTCGACGGCCTATGGCTACACCTTC.

This clonotype was found many times. J is TRBJ2-5 and V is TRBV6-5; 10 bases align to TRBD2. CDR1 and CDR2 from the germline V gene are MNHEY and SVGAGI. The CDR3 is 15 residues long. Trimming at V came to 1 base and at J to 3 bases, leaving 2 bases not matched to a gene. The CDR3, as DNA: TGTGCCAGCAGTTACTTTCTAGCGGGAGAAGAGACCCAGTACTTC. Translated, it gives CASSYFLAGEETQYF.

As to this clonotype: Relative to the germline gene, one junction end is altered; a read error may explain this. CDR3 sequence reads: CACSTTGLAYEQYF. CDR3 DNA sequence: TGTGCCTGCAGCACAACAGGGTTAGCCTACGAGCAGTACTTC. The chain uses TRBV11-2 and TRBJ2-7; possibly TRBD1 for D (6 bases). The CDR3 covers 14 residues. CDR1 and CDR2 (germline): SGHAT, FQNNGV.

This chain uses TRBV27 with TRBJ2-2; D is perhaps TRBD2 (6 bases). Per germline, CDR1 MNHEY and CDR2 SMNVEV (reference sequence). V was shortened by 6 bases and J by 3 bases, with 11 bases between the two germline ends. This CDR3 contains 14 residues. The CDR3 coding sequence is TGTGCCAGCAGGGAGTCGGGGGACACCGGGGAGCTGTTTTTT. Its protein is CASRESGDTGELFF.

This clonotype was detected once. At one end the junction does not follow the germline gene, possibly because of a read error. The gene calls are TRBV7-2 and TRBJ1-1, with 10 bases lining up with TRBD1. The CDR3 runs to 13 residues. Looked up from germline, CDR1 is SGHTA and CDR2 is FQGNSA. CDR3 region: CVSSRTGGTEAFF. CDR3 DNA sequence: TGTGTCAGCAGCCGGACAGGGGGCACTGAAGCTTTCTTT.

The table lists this clonotype with many counts. V gene TRBV7-2 combines with J gene TRBJ2-7; 8 bases match TRBD2. Losses at the gene ends were 3 bases for V and 0 bases for J; bases not matched to a gene: 4. CDR1 SGHTA and CDR2 FQGNSA come from the germline V gene. The CDR3 has 15 residues. The CDR3 nucleotides are TGTGCCAGCAGCTTTGCGAGCGGGGGCTCCTACGAGCAGTACTTC. It specifies CASSFASGGSYEQYF.

This clonotype was seen more than once but under ten times. The chain uses TRBV11-1 and TRBJ2-2; D is uncertain. From germline, CDR1 is SGHAT and CDR2 FQDESV (reference sequence). Trimming removed 1 base at V and 0 bases at J, with 9 bases between. The CDR3 sequence is 16 residues long. The CDR3 sequence: CASSLVGVTNTGELFF. CDR3 bases: TGTGCCAGCAGCTTAGTCGGCGTAACGAACACCGGGGAGCTGTTTTTT.

Of note for this clonotype: Germline and junction disagree at one end, which may indicate a read error. The chain has TRBV7-2 and TRBJ2-7; D is perhaps TRBD1 (5 bases). Germline V gene lookup returns CDR1 SGHTA and CDR2 FQGNSA. CDR3 length: 13 amino acids. CDR3 in DNA: TGTGCCAGCAGCCTACCTGGGGCGTACGAGCGGTACTTC. Translated, it gives CASSLPGAYERYF. The entire variable domain, with the rest obtained from reference TRBV7-2 and TRBJ2-7, is as follows: GAGVSQSPSNKVTEKGKDVELRCDPISGHTALYWYRQSLGQGLEFLIYFQGNSAPDKSGLPSDRFSAERTGGSVSTLTIQRTQQEDSAVYLCASSLPGAYERYFGPGTRLTVT.

Here the CDR3 DNA reads TGTGCCTGGAAAACAGGGGGCTTGAACACTGAAGCTTTCTTT. Its protein is CAWKTGGLNTEAFF. The V gene is TRBV30, the J gene TRBJ1-1; the match to TRBD1 covers 9 bases. V lost 4 bases to trimming and J lost 0 bases; unmatched junction nucleotides: 3. The CDR3 runs 14 residues. Per germline, CDR1 GTSNPN and CDR2 SVGIG (reference sequence).

V usage is TRBV28 and J usage is TRBJ1-5; tentative D call: TRBD1 (6 bases). This CDR3 spans 14 amino acids. Germline CDR1 and CDR2: MDHEN and SYDVKM. Trimming took 6 bases from V and 0 from J, leaving 9 bases between them. The CDR3 nucleotides are TGTGCCAGCAGACGGACAGATAGCAATCAGCCCCAGCATTTT. Translating it yields CASRRTDSNQPQHF.

This clonotype occurred many times. This rearrangement joins TRBV6-2 or TRBV6-3 to TRBJ1-2; no clear D gene. This CDR3 has 12 residues. CDR1 MNHEY and CDR2 SVGEGT come from the germline V gene. CDR3 in DNA: TGTGCGCTGGGCGGGGTCTTCTATGGCTACACCTTC. Translated, it gives CALGGVFYGYTF.